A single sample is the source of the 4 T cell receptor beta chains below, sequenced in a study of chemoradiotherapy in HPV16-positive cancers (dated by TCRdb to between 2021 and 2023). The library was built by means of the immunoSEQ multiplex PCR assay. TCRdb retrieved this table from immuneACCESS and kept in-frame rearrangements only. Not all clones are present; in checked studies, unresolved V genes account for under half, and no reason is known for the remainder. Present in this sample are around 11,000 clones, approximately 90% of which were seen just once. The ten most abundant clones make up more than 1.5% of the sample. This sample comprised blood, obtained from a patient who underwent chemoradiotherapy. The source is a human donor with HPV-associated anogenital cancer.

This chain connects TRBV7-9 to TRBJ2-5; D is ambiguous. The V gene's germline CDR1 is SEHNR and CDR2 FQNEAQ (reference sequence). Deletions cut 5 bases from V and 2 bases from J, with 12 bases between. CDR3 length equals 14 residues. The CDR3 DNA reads TGTGCCAGCAGCCCCCTCAAGCGACAAGAGACCCAGTACTTC. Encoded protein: CASSPLKRQETQYF.

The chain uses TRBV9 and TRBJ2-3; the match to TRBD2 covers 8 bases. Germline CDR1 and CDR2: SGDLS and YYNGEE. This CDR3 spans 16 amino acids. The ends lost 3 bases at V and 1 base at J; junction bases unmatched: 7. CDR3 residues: CASSASGSHGTDTQYF. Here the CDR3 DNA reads TGTGCCAGCAGCGCAAGCGGGAGCCACGGCACAGATACGCAGTATTTT.

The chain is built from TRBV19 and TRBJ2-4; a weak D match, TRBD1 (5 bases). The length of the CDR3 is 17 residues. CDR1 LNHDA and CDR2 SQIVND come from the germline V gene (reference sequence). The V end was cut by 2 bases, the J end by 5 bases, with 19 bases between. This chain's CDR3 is CASSISRFRALENIQYF. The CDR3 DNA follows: TGTGCCAGTAGTATATCTCGGTTCAGGGCCTTGGAAAACATTCAGTACTTC.

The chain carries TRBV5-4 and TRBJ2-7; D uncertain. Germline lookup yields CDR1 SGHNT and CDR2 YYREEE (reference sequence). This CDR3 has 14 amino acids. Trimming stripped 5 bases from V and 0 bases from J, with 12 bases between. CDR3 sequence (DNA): TGTGCCAGCAGTGAGGTAGCCGACTCCTACGAGCAGTACTTC. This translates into CASSEVADSYEQYF.